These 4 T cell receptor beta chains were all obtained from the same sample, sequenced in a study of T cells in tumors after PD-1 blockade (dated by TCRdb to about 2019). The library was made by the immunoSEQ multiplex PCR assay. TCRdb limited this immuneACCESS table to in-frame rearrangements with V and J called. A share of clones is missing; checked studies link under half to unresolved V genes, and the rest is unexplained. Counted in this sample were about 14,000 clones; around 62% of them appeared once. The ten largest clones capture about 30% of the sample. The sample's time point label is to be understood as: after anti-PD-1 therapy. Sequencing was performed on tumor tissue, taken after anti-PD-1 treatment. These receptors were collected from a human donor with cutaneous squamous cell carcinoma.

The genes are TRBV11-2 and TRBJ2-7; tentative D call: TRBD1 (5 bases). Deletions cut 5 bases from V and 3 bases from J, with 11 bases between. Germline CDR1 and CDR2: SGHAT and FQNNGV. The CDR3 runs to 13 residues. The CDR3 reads CASSLGQFYEQYF. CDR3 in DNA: TGTGCCAGCAGCCTTGGACAATTCTACGAGCAGTACTTC.

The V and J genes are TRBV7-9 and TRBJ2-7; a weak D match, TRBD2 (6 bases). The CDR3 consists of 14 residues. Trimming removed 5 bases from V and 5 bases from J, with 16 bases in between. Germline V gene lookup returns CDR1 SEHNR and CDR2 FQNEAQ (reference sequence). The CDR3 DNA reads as TGTGCCAGCAGCCCAAGGGACTTCTGGGACGAGCAGTACTTC. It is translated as CASSPRDFWDEQYF.

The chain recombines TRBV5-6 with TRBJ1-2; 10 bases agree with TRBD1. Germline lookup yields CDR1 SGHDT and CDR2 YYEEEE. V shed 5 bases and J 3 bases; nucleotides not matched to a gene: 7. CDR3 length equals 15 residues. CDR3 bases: TGTGCCAGCAGTACCGGGACAGGGGTTCACTATGGCTACACCTTC. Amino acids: CASSTGTGVHYGYTF.

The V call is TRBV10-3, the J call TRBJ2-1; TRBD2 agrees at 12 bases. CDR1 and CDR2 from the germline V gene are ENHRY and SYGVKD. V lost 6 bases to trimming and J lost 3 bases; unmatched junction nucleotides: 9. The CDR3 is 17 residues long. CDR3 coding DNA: TGTGCCATCAGCCCCGGGACTAGCGGGTCGAGCTACAATGAGCAGTTCTTC. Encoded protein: CAISPGTSGSSYNEQFF.